This T cell receptor beta chain was found in a study of OX40 agonist ivuxolimab in advanced cancers. Study summary: People who had prior anti-PD-1, anti-PD-L1 or anti-CTLA-4 therapy could take part, and 40% had some. The study's findings and limits: Low normalized T-cell clonal expansion was additionally recorded for some nonresponders. Low clonal expansion, among the lowest seen, marked partial responders at 0.1-3.0 mg/kg.

This CDR3 is 14 amino acids long. Trimming took 4 bases from V and 1 from J, leaving 10 bases between them. Germline CDR1 and CDR2: LNHDA and SQIVND (reference sequence). As to this clone: Its antigen is unknown.

Method: immunoSEQ multiplex PCR; TCRdb's copy keeps in-frame clones and lacks some. The sample carries 70,000 or so clones, over 60% recorded once. The V call is TRBV19, the J call TRBJ1-1; D is perhaps TRBD1 (5 bases). The sample here was CD4+ or CD8+ T cells sorted from blood, taken in a trial of the OX40 agonist ivuxolimab. This TCR was recovered from an adult with an advanced solid tumor such as melanoma, head and neck, liver or kidney cancer. The CDR3 reads CASSTGKKNTEAFF. The CDR3 region has the DNA TGTGCCAGTAGTACAGGGAAAAAGAACACTGAAGCTTTCTTT.